The clone carrying this T cell receptor (beta chain) occurred once. The sample is drawn from a study of radiotherapy plus CTLA-4 blockade in lung cancer. In germline, CDR1 is SGHRS, CDR2 YFSETQ. The CDR3 is 13 amino acids. Between the trimmed V and J ends, which lost 7 bases and 2 bases, there was a span of 12 bases. Here immunoSEQ multiplex PCR was the method, and the copy in TCRdb shows in-frame clones only, minus some. Of 45,000 to 60,000 clones listed, approximately 80% are singletons. The J gene is TRBJ2-5, the V gene TRBV5-1; D gene uncertain. Here the sequenced sample was peripheral blood, taken from a patient treated with radiotherapy plus ipilimumab. This TCR was recovered from a human donor with non-small cell lung cancer whose response to radiotherapy plus ipilimumab could not be evaluated. The CDR3 is CASGAGLQETQYF. The CDR3 DNA reads TGCGCCAGCGGAGCTGGCTTGCAAGAGACCCAGTACTTC.